This entry is about one TCR beta chain. The data originate from a study of technical replicates of blood from a few donors. Germline CDR1 reads SGHVS; CDR2 reads FQNEAQ. After removal of 2 bases from V and 4 bases from J, the junction contained 6 bases not matched to a gene. The CDR3 runs to 16 residues. Produced via immunoSEQ multiplex PCR; TCRdb's table is partial and in-frame only. The data show nearly 90,000 clones, about 95% seen once. V usage is TRBV7-8 and J usage is TRBJ2-1; 9 nucleotides align to TRBD2. The sequenced sample was T cells isolated from PBMCs. The source is a human donor in good health. The CDR3: CASSLSSGTFYNEQFF. In DNA, the CDR3 is TGTGCCAGCAGCTTATCTAGCGGGACTTTTTACAATGAGCAGTTCTTC.